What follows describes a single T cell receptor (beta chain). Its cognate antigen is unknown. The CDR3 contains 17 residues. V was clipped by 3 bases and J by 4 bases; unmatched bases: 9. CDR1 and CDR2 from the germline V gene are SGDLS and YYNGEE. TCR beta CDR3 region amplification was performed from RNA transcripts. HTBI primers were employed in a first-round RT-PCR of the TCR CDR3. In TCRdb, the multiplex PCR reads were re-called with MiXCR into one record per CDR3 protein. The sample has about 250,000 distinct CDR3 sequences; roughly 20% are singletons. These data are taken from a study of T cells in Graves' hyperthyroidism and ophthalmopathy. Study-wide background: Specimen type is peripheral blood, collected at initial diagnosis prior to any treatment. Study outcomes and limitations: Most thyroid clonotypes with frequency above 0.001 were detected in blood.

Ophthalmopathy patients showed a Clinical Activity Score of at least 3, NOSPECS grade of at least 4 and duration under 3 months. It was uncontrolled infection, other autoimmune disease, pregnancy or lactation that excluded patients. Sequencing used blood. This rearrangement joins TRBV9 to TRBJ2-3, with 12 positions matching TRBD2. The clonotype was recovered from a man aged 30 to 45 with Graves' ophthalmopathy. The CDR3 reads CASSARLAGAVADTQYF. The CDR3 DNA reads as TGTGCCAGCAGCGCCCGACTAGCGGGAGCGGTGGCAGATACGCAGTATTTT.